A single sample gave rise to the 23 T cell receptor beta chains below, sequenced in a study of T cells in Graves' hyperthyroidism and ophthalmopathy. What was amplified from RNA transcripts were TCR beta CDR3 regions. First-round RT-PCR of the TCR CDR3 relied on the HTBI primer set. TCRdb called the multiplex PCR reads again in MiXCR, with one record for every CDR3 protein. The table shows a few hundred thousand distinct CDR3 sequences, with roughly 50% occurring only once. Sequenced material: peripheral blood or thyroid tissue (not recorded which). All receptors derive from a woman between 18 and 30 years old with Graves' hyperthyroidism.

This CDR3 reads CASSIQDNSGANVLTF. The CDR3 DNA reads as TGTGCCAGCAGTATACAGGACAACTCTGGGGCCAACGTCCTGACTTTC. The V call is TRBV2, the J call TRBJ2-6, with D maybe TRBD1 (5 bases). V was pared by 5 bases and J by 0 bases, with 11 bases between. Germline V CDR1 and CDR2: SNHLY, FYNNEI. The CDR3 has 16 amino acids.

This clonotype has a count of ten or more. The chain combines TRBV12-3 or TRBV12-4 with TRBJ1-6; TRBD1 matches at 9 bases. V lost 6 bases to trimming and J lost 10 bases; unmatched junction nucleotides: 10. This CDR3 comprises 15 residues. The CDR3 region has the DNA TGTGCCAGCAGCTTACTGGGACAGGGTTGGTCACCCCTCCACTTT. Its translation is CASSLLGQGWSPLHF.

Many counts were recorded for this clonotype. The chain links TRBV11-3 to TRBJ1-1; D is undetermined. Germline lookup yields CDR1 SGHNT and CDR2 YENEEA. This CDR3 has 12 residues. The CDR3 spells CATTEMNTEAFF. The CDR3 coding sequence is TGTGCTACGACGGAAATGAACACTGAAGCTTTCTTT.

This clonotype was found a few times. The V call is TRBV6-1, the J call TRBJ2-7; 7 bases align to TRBD1. Germline lookup yields CDR1 MNHNS and CDR2 SASEGT. The CDR3 has 15 residues. Trimming took 1 base from V and 2 from J; bases not matched to a gene: 5. The CDR3 nucleotides read TGTGCCAGCAGTGAAGGGGGACAGCCCCCCTACGAGCAGTACTTC. The encoded protein is CASSEGGQPPYEQYF.

The sample holds many counts of this clonotype. The chain uses TRBV6-5 and TRBJ2-7; D is perhaps TRBD1 or TRBD2 (8 bases each). The CDR3 covers 15 residues. Trimming stripped 5 bases from V and 3 bases from J, with 17 bases between. CDR1 and CDR2 from the germline V gene are MNHEY and SVGAGI. CDR3 DNA: TGTGCCAGCAGTCGGGGGGGACAGGAGGGCTACGAGCAGTACTTC. This translates into CASSRGGQEGYEQYF.

The genes are TRBV20-1 and TRBJ1-2, with 9 bases fitting TRBD1. The germline gives CDR1 DFQATT, CDR2 SNEGSKA (reference sequence). V shed 1 base, J shed 4 bases, and the junction held 10 bases outside the gene matches. There are 16 residues in the CDR3. As DNA, the CDR3 is TGCAGTGCTAGAGTACCTGTTACGGGACAGGGCTATGGCTACACCTTC. Amino acids: CSARVPVTGQGYGYTF.

This clonotype came up a few times. This chain joins TRBV6-1 and TRBJ2-5, with a weak D call TRBD2 (6 bases). The CDR3 spans 17 residues. The V end lost 6 bases, the J end lost 1 base, and 21 bases lay between the germline ends. The germline CDR1 and CDR2 sequences are MNHNS and SASEGT. The CDR3 protein is CASRSTTGGAPQETQYF. As DNA, the CDR3 is TGTGCCAGCAGGTCCACGACTGGAGGGGCCCCCCAAGAGACCCAGTACTTC.

This sequence joins TRBV4-1 and TRBJ2-2; D unresolved. The CDR3 is 16 residues long. Trimming pared 0 bases from V and 5 bases from J, leaving 13 bases between. The germline CDR1 and CDR2 sequences are MGHRA and YSYEKL. In DNA form, the CDR3 reads TGCGCCAGCAGCCAAGATTACCGCCTAGAGACCGGGGAGCTGTTTTTT. Translated: CASSQDYRLETGELFF.

The chain has TRBV4-2 and TRBJ2-5; 9 nucleotides match TRBD2. CDR1 is LGHNA and CDR2 is YNFKEQ in the germline V gene. V shed 5 bases, J shed 4 bases, and the junction held 8 bases outside the gene matches. The CDR3 runs to 15 residues. The chain's CDR3 is CASSDPTSGRETQYF. In DNA form, the CDR3 reads TGTGCCAGCAGCGACCCGACTAGCGGAAGAGAGACCCAGTACTTC.

This clonotype has just a few counts. The genes are TRBV20-1 and TRBJ2-7; TRBD2 matches at 7 bases. The CDR3 consists of 14 residues. Per germline, CDR1 DFQATT and CDR2 SNEGSKA (reference sequence). With V trimmed by 5 bases and J by 8 bases, 15 bases remained unmatched. CDR3 DNA: TGCAGTGCTGCAGGCGGGGGAGTGTTGGCCCAGCAGTACTTC. Its translation: CSAAGGGVLAQQYF.

The chain has TRBV10-3 and TRBJ2-5, with TRBD1 matching over 9 bases. Losses at the gene ends were 6 bases for V and 5 bases for J; bases not matched to a gene: 10. The CDR3 totals 15 residues. The germline V gene has CDR1 ENHRY and CDR2 SYGVKD. The DNA of the CDR3 is TGTGCCATCAGCACAGGGGGCTTAGATCGGGAGACCCAGTACTTC. It is translated as CAISTGGLDRETQYF.

About this clonotype: At one end the junction does not follow the germline gene, possibly because of a read error. This sequence joins TRBV7-9 and TRBJ2-5, with D hard to call. Germline V gene lookup returns CDR1 SEHNR and CDR2 FQNEAQ (reference sequence). The CDR3 is 13 amino acids. CDR3 amino acids: CASSQDPKETQYF. CDR3 DNA: TGCGCCAGCAGCCAAGATCCGAAAGAGACCCAGTACTTC.

The V and J genes are TRBV7-9 and TRBJ2-5; perhaps D is TRBD1 or TRBD2 (5 bases each). The CDR3 totals 16 residues. Germline V gene sequence: CDR1 SEHNR, CDR2 FQNEAQ (reference sequence). The V and J ends lost 5 bases and 9 bases respectively, with 25 bases between them. This CDR3 is CASSKPGRRNKSPQYF. CDR3 sequence (DNA): TGTGCCAGCAGCAAGCCGGGACGGCGGAATAAGAGTCCCCAGTACTTC.

The chain links TRBV7-3 to TRBJ2-7; TRBD2 is a possible D gene (6 bases). The end of the DNA aligns better with TRBJ2-1, so the J call may be wrong. Germline V gene lookup returns CDR1 SGHTA and CDR2 FQGTGA. This CDR3 is 14 amino acids long. The DNA for the CDR3 is TGTGCCAGCTCCCTTGGATCGACTAGGGGTGAGCAGTTCTTC. This encodes CASSLGSTRGEQFF.

To note about this clonotype: Since a much larger clone is just one base distant, this may be a read error. The limits of the CDR3 on the DNA are not certain, so only TCRdb's listed CDR3 is given. The chain has TRBV29-1 and TRBJ1-2; TRBD1, the table's D call, lacks a check against the DNA. The CDR3 totals 14 residues, both ends included. The germline CDR1 and CDR2 sequences are SQVTM and ANQGSEA. CDR3 residues: CSAFGPGQHYGCTF.

This clonotype was seen repeatedly, ten times or more. The rearrangement joins TRBV11-3 to TRBJ2-7, with 8 bases aligning to TRBD2. The CDR3 is 12 amino acids. In germline, CDR1 is SGHNT, CDR2 YENEEA. The trim removed 3 bases at V and 12 bases at J, leaving 7 bases unmatched. DNA for the CDR3: TGTGCCAGCAGCTTCGGCGGAGCGGGAGCGTACTTC. Translating it yields CASSFGGAGAYF.

The chain has TRBV29-1 and TRBJ1-2, with unresolved D. The V gene's germline CDR1 is SQVTM and CDR2 ANQGSEA. With 8 bases removed from V and 3 bases from J, the gap between germline ends came to 19 bases. The length of the CDR3 is 14 residues. This chain's CDR3 is CSTASGRADYGYTF. CDR3 bases: TGCAGCACTGCGAGCGGGAGGGCCGACTATGGCTACACCTTC.

There are many counts of this clonotype. The rearrangement links TRBV12-3 or TRBV12-4 to TRBJ1-5; 8 nucleotides line up with TRBD1. The CDR3 extends over 16 amino acids. The J segment lost 0 bases and the V segment lost 5 bases, leaving 6 bases of the junction unmatched. The CDR3 nucleotides are TGTGCCAGCAGTAGGACAGGGAGCTATAGCAATCAGCCCCAGCATTTT. Protein sequence: CASSRTGSYSNQPQHF.

The chain employs TRBV7-6 and TRBJ2-5; D is unclear. Germline lookup yields CDR1 SGHVS and CDR2 FNYEAQ. There are 14 residues in the CDR3. V lost 4 bases to trimming and J lost 4 bases, with 13 bases between them. The CDR3 DNA is TGTGCCAGCAGCTACCCCATCGGGCCAGAGACCCAGTACTTC. Its protein product is CASSYPIGPETQYF. Filled out from reference TRBV7-6 and TRBJ2-5, the complete variable domain reads GAGVSQSPRYKVTKRGQDVALRCDPISGHVSLYWYRQALGQGPEFLTYFNYEAQQDKSGLPNDRFSAERPEGSISTLTIQRTEQRDSAMYRCASSYPIGPETQYFGPGTRLLVL.

V is TRBV7-8 and J is TRBJ2-7; D not resolved. This CDR3 region has 14 residues. Trimming stripped 8 bases from V and 0 bases from J, with 14 bases between. CDR1 is SGHVS and CDR2 is FQNEAQ in the germline V gene. CDR3 DNA sequence: TGTGCCAGCCCTGGCCTATTCGACTCCTACGAGCAGTACTTC. Its protein product is CASPGLFDSYEQYF.

A remark on this clonotype: A much larger clone lies a single base off, so this may be a read error. The V call is TRBV5-1, the J call TRBJ2-2; D ambiguous. V was pared by 3 bases and J by 0 bases, with 6 bases between. Germline-derived CDR1 and CDR2 are SGHRS and YFSETQ. This CDR3 has 14 amino acids. Written as DNA, the CDR3 is TGCGCCAGCAGCTCGGAACCGAACACCGGGGAGCTGTTTTTT. It translates to CASSSEPNTGELFF.

This clonotype has just one count. The chain carries TRBV19 and TRBJ1-5; perhaps TRBD1 as D (6 bases). The CDR3 is 15 amino acids. The ends were cut back, 4 bases at V and 2 bases at J, with 12 bases in the middle. Germline V gene data show CDR1 as LNHDA and CDR2 as SQIVND (reference sequence). CDR3 residues: CASSTFPGGNQPQHF. The CDR3 DNA reads TGTGCCAGTAGTACCTTCCCAGGGGGCAATCAGCCCCAGCATTTT.

This clonotype was observed at least ten times. This chain joins TRBV6-1 and TRBJ1-1; D unclear. This CDR3 is 13 amino acids long. V dropped 3 bases and J dropped 3 bases, with 8 bases sitting between them. Germline V gives CDR1 MNHNS, CDR2 SASEGT. As DNA, the CDR3 is TGTGCCAGCAGTGAGCTTCACCACACTGAAGCTTTCTTT. Translating gives CASSELHHTEAFF.